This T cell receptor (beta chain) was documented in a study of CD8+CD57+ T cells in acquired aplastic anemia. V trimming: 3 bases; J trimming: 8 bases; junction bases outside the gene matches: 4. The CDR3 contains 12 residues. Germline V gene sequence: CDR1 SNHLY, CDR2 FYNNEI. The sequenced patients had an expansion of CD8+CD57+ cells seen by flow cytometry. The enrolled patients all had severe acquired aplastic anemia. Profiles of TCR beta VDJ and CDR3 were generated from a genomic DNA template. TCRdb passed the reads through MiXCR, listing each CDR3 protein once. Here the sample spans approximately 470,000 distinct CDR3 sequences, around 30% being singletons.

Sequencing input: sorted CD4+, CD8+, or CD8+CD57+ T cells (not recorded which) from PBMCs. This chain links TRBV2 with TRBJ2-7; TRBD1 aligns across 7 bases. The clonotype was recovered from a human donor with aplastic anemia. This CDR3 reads CASSETGRKQYF. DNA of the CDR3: TGTGCCAGCAGTGAGACAGGGCGCAAGCAGTACTTC.